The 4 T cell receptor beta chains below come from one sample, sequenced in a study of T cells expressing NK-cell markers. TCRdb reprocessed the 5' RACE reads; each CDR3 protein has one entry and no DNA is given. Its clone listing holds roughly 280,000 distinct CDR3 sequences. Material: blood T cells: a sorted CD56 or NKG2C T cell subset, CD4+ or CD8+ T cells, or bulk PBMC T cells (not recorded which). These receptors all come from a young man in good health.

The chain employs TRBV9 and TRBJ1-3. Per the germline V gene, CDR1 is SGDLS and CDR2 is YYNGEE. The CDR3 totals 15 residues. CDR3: CASSTTPRSGNTIYF.

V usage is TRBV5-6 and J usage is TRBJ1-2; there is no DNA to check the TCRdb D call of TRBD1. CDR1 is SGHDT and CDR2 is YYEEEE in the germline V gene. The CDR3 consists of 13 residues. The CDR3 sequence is CASSLQGVDGYTF.

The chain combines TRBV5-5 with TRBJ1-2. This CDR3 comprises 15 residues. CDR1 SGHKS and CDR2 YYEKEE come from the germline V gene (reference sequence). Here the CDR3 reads CASSLDSRSNYGYTF.

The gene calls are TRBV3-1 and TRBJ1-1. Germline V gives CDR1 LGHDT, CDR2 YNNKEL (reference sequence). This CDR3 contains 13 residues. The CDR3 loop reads CATQRGGGTEAFF. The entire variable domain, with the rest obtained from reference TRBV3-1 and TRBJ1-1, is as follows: DTAVSQTPKYLVTQMGNDKSIKCEQNLGHDTMYWYKQDSKKFLKIMFSYNNKELIINETVPNRFSPKSPDKAHLNLHINSLELGDSAVYFCATQRGGGTEAFFGQGTRLTVV.